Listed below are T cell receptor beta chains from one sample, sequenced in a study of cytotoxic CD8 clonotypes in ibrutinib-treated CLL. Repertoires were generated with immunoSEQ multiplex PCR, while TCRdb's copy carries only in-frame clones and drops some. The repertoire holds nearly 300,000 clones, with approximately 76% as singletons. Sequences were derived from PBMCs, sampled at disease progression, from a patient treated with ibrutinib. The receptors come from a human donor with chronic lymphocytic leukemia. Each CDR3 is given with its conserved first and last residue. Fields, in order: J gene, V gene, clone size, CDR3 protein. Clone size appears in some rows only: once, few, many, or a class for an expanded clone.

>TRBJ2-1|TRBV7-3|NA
CASSLTFGLYDNEQFF
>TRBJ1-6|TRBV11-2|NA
CASSPRQDSPLHF
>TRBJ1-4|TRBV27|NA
CASSERGRNEKLFF
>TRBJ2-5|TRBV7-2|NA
CASSRNLFGAQYF
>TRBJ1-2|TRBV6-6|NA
CASSFRDRRSYGYTF
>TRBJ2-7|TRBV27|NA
CASSFSRGPYEQYF
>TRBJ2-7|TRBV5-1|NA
CASSWTGQGAYEQYF
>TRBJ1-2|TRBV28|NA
CASSLFSGFFKANYGYTF
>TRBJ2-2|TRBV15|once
CATSSQGLQNTGELFF
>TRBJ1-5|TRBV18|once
CASSRAGGDQPQHF
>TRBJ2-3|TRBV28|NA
CASRLWVGRGRQGDTQYF
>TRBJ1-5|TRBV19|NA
CASSIDHSSGNQPQHF
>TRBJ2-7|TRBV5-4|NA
CASSRDRGPGEQYF
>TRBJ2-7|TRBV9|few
CASSKGVVNPYEQYF
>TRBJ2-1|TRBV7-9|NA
CASSPRLALQGEQFF
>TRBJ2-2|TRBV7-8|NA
CASSPRAPNTGELFF
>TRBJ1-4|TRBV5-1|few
CASSIGPGQGTNEKLFF
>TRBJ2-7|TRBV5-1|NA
CASSLGPRQLSYEQYF
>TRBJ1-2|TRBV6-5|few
CASSYSLQGIHGYTF
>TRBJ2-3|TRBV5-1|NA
CASALGVSTDTQYF
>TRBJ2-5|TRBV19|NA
CASKGSGVETQYF
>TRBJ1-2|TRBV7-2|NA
CASSASSWGPGGYTF
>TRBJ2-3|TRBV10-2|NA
CASSESGGGPSTDTQYF
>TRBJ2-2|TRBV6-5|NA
CASSYFLAGGTGELFF
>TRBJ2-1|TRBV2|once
CASLGLSLTYEQFF
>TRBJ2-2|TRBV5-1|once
CASSLELAGDWDTGELFF
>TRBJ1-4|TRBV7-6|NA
CASSLPGTAVGEKLFF
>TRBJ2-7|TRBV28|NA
CASSGDSSSYEQYF
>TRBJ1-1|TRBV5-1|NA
CASSLDGGNTEAFF
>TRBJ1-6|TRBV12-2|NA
CASRLGIPFHF
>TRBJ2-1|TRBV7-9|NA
CASSLGQGANEQFF
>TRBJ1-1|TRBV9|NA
CASSVMTAVDTEAFF
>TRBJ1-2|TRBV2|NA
CASTLMGAGYTF
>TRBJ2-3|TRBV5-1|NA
CASSFTVTDTQYF
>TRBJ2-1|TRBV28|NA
CASSPRLASSYNEQFF
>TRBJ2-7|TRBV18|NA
CASSAPRDSSYEQYF
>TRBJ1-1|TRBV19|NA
CASSPTGSTEAFF
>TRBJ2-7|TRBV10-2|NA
CASHRDPVHEQYF
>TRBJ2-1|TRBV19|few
CASTDRHEQFF
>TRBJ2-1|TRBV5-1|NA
CASSPKGPGNEQFF
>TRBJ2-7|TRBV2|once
CASSEVYEQYF
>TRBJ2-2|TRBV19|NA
CASTVRTGELFF
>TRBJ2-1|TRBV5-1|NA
CASSSLGQSRYNEQFF
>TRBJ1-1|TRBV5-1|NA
CASMGQGLTEAFF
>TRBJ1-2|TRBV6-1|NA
CASSEGWGRLGGGYTF
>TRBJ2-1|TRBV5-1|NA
CASSFINNSDEQFF
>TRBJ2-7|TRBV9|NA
CASSVGTGTYEQYF
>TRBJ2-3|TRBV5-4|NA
CASSLPASGRTDTQYF
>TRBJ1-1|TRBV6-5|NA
CASSTGSRAFF
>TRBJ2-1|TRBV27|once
CASRVFPQGVQFF